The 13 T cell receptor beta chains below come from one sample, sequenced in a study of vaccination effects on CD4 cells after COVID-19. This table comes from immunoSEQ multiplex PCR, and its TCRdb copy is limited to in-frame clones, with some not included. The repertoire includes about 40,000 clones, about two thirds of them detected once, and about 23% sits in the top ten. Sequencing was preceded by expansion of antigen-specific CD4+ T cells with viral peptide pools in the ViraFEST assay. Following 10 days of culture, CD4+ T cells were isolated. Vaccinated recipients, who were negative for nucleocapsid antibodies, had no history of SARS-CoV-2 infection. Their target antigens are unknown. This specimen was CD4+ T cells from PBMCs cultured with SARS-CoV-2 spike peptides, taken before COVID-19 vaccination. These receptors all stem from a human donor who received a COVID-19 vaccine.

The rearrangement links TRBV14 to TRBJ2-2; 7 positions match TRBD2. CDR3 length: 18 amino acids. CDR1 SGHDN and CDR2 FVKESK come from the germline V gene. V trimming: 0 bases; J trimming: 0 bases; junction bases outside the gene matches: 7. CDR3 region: CASSQDWLADANTGELFF. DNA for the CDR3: TGTGCCAGCAGCCAAGATTGGCTAGCGGACGCGAACACCGGGGAGCTGTTTTTT.

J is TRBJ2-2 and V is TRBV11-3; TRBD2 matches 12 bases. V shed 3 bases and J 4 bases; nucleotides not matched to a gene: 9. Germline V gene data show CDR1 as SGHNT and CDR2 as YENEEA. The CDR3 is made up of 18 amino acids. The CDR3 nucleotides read TGTGCCAGCAGCTTTAGTGCTAGCGGGAGGGGCGGCACCGGGGAGCTGTTTTTT. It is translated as CASSFSASGRGGTGELFF.

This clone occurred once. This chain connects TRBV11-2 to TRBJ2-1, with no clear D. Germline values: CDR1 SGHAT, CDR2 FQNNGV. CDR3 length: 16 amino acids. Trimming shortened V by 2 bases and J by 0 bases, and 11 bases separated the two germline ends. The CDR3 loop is CASSLIAPTSYNEQFF. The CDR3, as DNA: TGTGCCAGCAGCTTAATCGCACCTACCTCCTACAATGAGCAGTTCTTC. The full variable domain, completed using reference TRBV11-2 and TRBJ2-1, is EAGVAQSPRYKIIEKRQSVAFWCNPISGHATLYWYQQILGQGPKLLIQFQNNGVVDDSQLPKDRFSAERLKGVDSTLKIQPAKLEDSAVYLCASSLIAPTSYNEQFFGPGTRLTVL.

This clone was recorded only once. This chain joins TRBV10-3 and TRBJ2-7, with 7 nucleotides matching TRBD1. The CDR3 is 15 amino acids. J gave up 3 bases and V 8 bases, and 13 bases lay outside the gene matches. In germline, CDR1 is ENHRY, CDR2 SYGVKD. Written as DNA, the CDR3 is TGTGCCATCTCTCAAACCCCGGGACAGAACTACGAGCAGTACTTC. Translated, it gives CAISQTPGQNYEQYF.

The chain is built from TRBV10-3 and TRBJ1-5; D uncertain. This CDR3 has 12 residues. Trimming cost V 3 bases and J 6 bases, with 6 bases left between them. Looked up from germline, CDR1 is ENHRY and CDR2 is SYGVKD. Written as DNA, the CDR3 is TGTGCCATCAGTGAAGGGAGTCAGCCCCAGCATTTT. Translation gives CAISEGSQPQHF.

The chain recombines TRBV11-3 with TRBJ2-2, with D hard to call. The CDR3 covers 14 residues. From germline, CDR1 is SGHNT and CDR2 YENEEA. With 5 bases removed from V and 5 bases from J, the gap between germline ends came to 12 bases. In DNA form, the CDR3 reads TGTGCCAGCAGCCCCCCTCTGAATACCGGGGAGCTGTTTTTT. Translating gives CASSPPLNTGELFF.

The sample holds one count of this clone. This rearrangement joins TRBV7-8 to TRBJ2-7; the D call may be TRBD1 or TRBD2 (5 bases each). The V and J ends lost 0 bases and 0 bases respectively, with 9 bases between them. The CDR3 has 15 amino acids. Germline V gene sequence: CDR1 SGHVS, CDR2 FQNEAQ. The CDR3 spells CASSLALGVSYEQYF. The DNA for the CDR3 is TGTGCCAGCAGCTTAGCGCTGGGGGTCTCCTACGAGCAGTACTTC.

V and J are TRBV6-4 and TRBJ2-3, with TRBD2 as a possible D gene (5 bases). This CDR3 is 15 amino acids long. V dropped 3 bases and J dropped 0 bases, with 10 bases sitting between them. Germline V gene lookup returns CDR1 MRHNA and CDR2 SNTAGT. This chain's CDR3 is CASSEGSYSTDTQYF. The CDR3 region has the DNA TGTGCCAGCAGTGAAGGGAGTTATAGCACAGATACGCAGTATTTT.

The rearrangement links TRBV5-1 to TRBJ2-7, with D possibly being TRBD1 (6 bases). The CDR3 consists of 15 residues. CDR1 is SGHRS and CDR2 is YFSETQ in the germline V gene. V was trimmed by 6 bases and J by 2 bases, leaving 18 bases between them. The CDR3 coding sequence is TGCGCCAGCAAGGTTGGATCCGACAGGCCCTACGAGCAGTACTTC. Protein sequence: CASKVGSDRPYEQYF.

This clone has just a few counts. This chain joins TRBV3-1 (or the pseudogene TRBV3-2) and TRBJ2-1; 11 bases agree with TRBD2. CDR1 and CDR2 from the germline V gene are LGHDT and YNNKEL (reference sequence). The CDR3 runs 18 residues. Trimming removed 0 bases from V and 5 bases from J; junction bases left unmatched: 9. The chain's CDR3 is CASSQDNTSGGYHNEQFF. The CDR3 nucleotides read TGTGCCAGCAGCCAAGATAACACTAGCGGGGGCTACCACAATGAGCAGTTCTTC.

In DNA, the CDR3 is TGTGCCAGCAGCTTAGTTGCGGGGGAAGCTTTCTTT. Residues: CASSLVAGEAFF. The rearrangement joins TRBV7-2 to TRBJ1-1; no definite D call. Trimming cost V 1 base and J 8 bases, with 8 bases left between them. The germline gives CDR1 SGHTA, CDR2 FQGNSA. The CDR3 is made up of 12 amino acids.

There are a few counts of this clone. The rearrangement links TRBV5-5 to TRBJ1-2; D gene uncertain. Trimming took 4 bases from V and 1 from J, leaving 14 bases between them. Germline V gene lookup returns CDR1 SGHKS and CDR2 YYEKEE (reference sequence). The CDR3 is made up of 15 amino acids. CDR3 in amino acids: CASSPQGGLNYGYTF. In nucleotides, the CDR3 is TGTGCCAGCAGCCCCCAAGGCGGCCTTAACTATGGCTACACCTTC.

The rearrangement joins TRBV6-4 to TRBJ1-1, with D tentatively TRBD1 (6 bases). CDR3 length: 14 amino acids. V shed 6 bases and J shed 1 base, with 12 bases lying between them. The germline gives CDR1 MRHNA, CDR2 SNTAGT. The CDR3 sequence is CASSRGPTNTEAFF. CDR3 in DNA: TGTGCCAGCAGCAGGGGACCAACGAACACTGAAGCTTTCTTT.